This T cell receptor beta chain was observed in a study of technical replicates of blood from several donors. This CDR3 is 16 amino acids long. Trimming removed 1 base at V and 4 bases at J, with 13 bases between. Germline loops: CDR1 LGHNA, CDR2 YNFKEQ. TCRdb keeps only in-frame clones here, not all; method: immunoSEQ multiplex PCR. The sample carries about 73,000 clones, 85% to 95% recorded once. The sample comprised PBMCs. The clonotype originates from a human donor in good health. Some clones in this sample may be carry-over from other donors' samples. The rearrangement uses TRBV4-2 and TRBJ2-2; no definite D call. CDR3 protein: CASSQGESRSTGELFF. The CDR3 bases are TGTGCCAGCAGCCAAGGAGAGTCGCGTAGCACCGGGGAGCTGTTTTTT.